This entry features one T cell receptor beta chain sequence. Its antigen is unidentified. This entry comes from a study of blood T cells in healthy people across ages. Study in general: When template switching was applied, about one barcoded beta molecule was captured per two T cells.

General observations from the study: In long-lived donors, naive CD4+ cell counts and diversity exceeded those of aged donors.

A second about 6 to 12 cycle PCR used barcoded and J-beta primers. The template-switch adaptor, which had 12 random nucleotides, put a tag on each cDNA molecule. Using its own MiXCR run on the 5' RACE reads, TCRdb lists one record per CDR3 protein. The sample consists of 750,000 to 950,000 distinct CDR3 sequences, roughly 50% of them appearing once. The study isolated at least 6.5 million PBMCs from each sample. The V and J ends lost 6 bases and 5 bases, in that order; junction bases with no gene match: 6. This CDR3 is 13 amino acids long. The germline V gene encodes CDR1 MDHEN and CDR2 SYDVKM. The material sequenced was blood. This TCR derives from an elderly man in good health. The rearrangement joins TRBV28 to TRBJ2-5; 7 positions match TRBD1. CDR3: CASSQGVGETQYF. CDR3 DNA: TGTGCCAGCAGCCAGGGGGTGGGGGAGACCCAGTACTTC.